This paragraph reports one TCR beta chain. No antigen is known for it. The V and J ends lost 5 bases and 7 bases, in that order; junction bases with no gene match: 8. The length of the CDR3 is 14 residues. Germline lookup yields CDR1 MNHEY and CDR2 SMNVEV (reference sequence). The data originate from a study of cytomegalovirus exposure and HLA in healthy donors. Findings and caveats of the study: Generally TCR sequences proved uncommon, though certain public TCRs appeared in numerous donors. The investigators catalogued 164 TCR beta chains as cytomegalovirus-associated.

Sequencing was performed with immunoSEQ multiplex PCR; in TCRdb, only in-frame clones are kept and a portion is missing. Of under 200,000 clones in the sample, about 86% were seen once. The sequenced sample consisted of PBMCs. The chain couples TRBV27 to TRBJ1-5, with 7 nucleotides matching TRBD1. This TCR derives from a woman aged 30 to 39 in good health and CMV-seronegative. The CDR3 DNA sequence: TGTGCCAGCAGTCCCAGGGGGGCCAGCCAGCCCCAGCATTTT. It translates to CASSPRGASQPQHF.